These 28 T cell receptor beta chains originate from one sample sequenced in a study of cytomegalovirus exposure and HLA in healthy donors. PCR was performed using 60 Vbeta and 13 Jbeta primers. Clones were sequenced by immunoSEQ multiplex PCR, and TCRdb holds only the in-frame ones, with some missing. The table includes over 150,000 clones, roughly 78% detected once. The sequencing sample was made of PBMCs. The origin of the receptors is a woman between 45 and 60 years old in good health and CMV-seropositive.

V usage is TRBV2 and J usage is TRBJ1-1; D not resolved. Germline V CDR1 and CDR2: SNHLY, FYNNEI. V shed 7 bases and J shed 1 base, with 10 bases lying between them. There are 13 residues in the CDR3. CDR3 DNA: TGTGCCAGCACTTGGGAGGCGAACACTGAAGCTTTCTTT. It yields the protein CASTWEANTEAFF.

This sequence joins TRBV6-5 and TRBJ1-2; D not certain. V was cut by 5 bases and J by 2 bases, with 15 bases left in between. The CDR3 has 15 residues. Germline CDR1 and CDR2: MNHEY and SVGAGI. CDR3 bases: TGTGCCAGCAGTCCCCGACATTCTCTCAACTATGGCTACACCTTC. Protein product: CASSPRHSLNYGYTF.

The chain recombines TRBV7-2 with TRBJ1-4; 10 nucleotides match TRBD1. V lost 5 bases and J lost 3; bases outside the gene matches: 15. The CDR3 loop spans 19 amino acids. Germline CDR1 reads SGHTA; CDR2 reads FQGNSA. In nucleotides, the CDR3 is TGTGCCAGCAGCCAGACAGGGGGCCACGTTACGTTAGCTAATGAAAAACTGTTTTTT. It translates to CASSQTGGHVTLANEKLFF.

The chain's CDR3 is CASSQVTGNEQYF. CDR3 sequence (DNA): TGTGCCAGCAGCCAAGTCACAGGGAACGAGCAGTACTTC. The V and J genes are TRBV4-2 and TRBJ2-7, with TRBD1 as a possible D gene (6 bases). This CDR3 contains 13 residues. Trimming removed 1 base from V and 5 bases from J, with 9 bases in between. Germline V gives CDR1 LGHNA, CDR2 YNFKEQ.

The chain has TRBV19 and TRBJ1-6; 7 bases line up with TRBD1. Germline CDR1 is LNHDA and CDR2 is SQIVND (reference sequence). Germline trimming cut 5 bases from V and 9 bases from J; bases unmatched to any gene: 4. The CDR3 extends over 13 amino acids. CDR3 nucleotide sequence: TGTGCCAGTAGTGTGAACAGGGGTTCACCCCTCCACTTT. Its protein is CASSVNRGSPLHF.

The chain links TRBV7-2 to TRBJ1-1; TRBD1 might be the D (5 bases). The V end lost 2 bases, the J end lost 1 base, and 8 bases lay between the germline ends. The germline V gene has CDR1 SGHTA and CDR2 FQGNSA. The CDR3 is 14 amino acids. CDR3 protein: CASSLRQGNTEAFF. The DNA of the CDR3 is TGTGCCAGCAGCTTACGGCAGGGGAACACTGAAGCTTTCTTT. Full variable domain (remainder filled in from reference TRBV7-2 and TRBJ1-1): GAGVSQSPSNKVTEKGKDVELRCDPISGHTALYWYRQSLGQGLEFLIYFQGNSAPDKSGLPSDRFSAERTGGSVSTLTIQRTQQEDSAVYLCASSLRQGNTEAFFGQGTRLTVV.

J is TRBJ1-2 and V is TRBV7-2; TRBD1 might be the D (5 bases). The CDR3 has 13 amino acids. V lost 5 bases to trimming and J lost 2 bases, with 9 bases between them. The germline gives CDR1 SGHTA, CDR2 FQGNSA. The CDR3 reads CASSKQENYGYTF. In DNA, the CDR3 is TGTGCCAGCAGCAAACAGGAGAACTATGGCTACACCTTC.

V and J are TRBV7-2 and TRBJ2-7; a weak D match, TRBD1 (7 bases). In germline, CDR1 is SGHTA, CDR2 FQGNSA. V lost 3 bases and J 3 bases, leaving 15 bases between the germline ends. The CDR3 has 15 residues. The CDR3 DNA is TGTGCCAGCAGCTTGGGGGGACAGCCCAACTACGAGCAGTACTTC. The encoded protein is CASSLGGQPNYEQYF.

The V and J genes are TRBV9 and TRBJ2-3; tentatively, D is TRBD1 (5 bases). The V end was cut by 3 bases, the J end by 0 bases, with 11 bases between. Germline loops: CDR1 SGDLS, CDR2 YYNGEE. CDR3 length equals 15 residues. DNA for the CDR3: TGTGCCAGCAGCGCTAGACAGACTAGCACAGATACGCAGTATTTT. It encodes CASSARQTSTDTQYF.

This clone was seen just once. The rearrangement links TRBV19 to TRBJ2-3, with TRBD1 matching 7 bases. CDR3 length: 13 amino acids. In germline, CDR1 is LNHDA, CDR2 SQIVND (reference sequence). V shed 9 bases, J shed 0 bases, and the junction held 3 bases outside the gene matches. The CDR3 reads CASRQGSTDTQYF. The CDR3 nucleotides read TGTGCCAGCCGACAGGGAAGCACAGATACGCAGTATTTT.

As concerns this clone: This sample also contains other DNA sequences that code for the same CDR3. The CDR3 DNA reads as TGTGCCAGCAGCCAAGATGGGACAGGGGATCAGTTAGGCTACACCTTC. Translation: CASSQDGTGDQLGYTF. This rearrangement joins TRBV4-2 to TRBJ1-2; 10 nucleotides agree with TRBD1. The germline V gene has CDR1 LGHNA and CDR2 YNFKEQ. The CDR3 is 16 residues long. V lost 0 bases and J lost 8; bases outside the gene matches: 9.

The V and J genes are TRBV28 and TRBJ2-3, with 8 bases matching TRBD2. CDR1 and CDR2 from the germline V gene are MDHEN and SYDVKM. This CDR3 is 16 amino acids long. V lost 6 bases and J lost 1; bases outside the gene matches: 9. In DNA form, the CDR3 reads TGTGCCAGCAGAGCCCTCACAGCGGGGGGCACAGATACGCAGTATTTT. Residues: CASRALTAGGTDTQYF.

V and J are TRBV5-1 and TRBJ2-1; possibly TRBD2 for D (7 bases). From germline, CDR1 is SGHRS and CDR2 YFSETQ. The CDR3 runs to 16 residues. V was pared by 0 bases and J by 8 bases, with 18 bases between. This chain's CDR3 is CASSLGVGGGTDEQFF. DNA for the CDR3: TGCGCCAGCAGCTTGGGAGTAGGGGGGGGCACGGATGAGCAGTTCTTC.

This chain's CDR3 is CASSVSSGHYNEQFF. CDR3 in DNA: TGTGCCAGCAGCGTCTCTAGCGGGCATTACAATGAGCAGTTCTTC. The chain combines TRBV9 with TRBJ2-1; 8 bases are a match to TRBD2. The CDR3 extends over 15 amino acids. V dropped 2 bases and J dropped 4; count of bases not matched to a gene: 5. Germline values: CDR1 SGDLS, CDR2 YYNGEE.

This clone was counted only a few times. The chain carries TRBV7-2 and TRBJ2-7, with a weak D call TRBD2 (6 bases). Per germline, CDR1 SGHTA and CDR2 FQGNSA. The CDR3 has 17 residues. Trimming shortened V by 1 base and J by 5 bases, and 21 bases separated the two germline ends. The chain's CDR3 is CASSLVVILGRDHEQYF. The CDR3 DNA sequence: TGTGCCAGCAGCTTAGTGGTAATCCTTGGGCGGGATCACGAGCAGTACTTC.

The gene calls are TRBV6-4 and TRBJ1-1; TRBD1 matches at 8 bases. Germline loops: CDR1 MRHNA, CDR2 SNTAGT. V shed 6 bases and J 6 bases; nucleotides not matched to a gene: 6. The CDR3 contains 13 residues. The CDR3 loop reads CASRSQGASEAFF. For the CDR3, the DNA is TGTGCCAGCAGATCGCAGGGGGCCTCTGAAGCTTTCTTT.

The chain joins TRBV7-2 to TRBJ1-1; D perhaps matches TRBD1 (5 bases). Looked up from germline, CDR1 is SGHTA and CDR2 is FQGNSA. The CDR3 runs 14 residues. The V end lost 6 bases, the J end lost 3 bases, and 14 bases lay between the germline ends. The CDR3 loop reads CASRRSREDTEAFF. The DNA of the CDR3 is TGTGCCAGCAGAAGAAGCAGGGAGGACACTGAAGCTTTCTTT.

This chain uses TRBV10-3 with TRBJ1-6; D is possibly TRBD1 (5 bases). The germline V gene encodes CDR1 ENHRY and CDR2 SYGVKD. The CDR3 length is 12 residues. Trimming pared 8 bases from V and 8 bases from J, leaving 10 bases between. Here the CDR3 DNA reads TGTGCCATCCGGACACCGGATTCACCCCTCCACTTT. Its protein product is CAIRTPDSPLHF.

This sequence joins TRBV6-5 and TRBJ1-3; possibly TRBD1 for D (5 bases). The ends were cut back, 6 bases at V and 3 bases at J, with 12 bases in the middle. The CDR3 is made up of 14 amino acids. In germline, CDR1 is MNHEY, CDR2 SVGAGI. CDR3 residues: CASRSREIGNTIYF. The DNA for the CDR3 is TGTGCCAGCAGAAGCAGGGAAATTGGAAACACCATATATTTT.

The CDR3 is CAISNRGSTDTQYF. The CDR3 nucleotides read TGTGCCATCAGCAACAGGGGATCCACAGATACGCAGTATTTT. The V and J genes are TRBV10-3 and TRBJ2-3, with 7 nucleotides matching TRBD1. The CDR3 contains 14 residues. V lost 6 bases and J lost 2; bases outside the gene matches: 5. Germline loops: CDR1 ENHRY, CDR2 SYGVKD.

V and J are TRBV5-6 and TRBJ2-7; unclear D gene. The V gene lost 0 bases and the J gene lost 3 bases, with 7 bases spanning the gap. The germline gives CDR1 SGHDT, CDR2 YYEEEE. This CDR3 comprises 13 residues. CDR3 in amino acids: CASSLGPIYEQYF. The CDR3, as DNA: TGTGCCAGCAGCTTGGGGCCCATCTACGAGCAGTACTTC.

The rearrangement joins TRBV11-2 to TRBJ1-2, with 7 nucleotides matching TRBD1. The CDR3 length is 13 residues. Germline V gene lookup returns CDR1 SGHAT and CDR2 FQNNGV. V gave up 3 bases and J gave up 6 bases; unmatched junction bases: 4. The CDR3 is CASSFSGQDGYTF. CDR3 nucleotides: TGTGCCAGCAGCTTTAGTGGACAGGATGGCTACACCTTC. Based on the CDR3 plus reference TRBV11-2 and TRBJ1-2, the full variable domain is EAGVAQSPRYKIIEKRQSVAFWCNPISGHATLYWYQQILGQGPKLLIQFQNNGVVDDSQLPKDRFSAERLKGVDSTLKIQPAKLEDSAVYLCASSFSGQDGYTFGSGTRLTVV.

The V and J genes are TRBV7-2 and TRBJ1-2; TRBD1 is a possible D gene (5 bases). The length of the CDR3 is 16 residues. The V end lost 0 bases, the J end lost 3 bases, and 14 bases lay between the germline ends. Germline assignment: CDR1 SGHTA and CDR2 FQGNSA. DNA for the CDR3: TGTGCCAGCAGCTTAGCCCCCCAGGGCAATGACTATGGCTACACCTTC. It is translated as CASSLAPQGNDYGYTF.

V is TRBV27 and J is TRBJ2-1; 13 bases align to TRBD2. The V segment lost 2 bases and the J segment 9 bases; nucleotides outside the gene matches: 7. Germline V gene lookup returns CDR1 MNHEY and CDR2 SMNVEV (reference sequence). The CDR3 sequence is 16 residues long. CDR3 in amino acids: CASSLRGLAGEGEQFF. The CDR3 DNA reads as TGTGCCAGCAGTTTACGCGGACTAGCGGGAGAAGGTGAGCAGTTCTTC.

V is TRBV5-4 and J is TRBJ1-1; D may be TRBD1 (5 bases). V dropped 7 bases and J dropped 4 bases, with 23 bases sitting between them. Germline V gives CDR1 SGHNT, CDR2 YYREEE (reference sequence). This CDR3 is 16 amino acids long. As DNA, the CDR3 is TGTGCCAGCGGCAGCGAGGGGCAACCCGGGGGCACTGAAGCTTTCTTT. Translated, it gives CASGSEGQPGGTEAFF.

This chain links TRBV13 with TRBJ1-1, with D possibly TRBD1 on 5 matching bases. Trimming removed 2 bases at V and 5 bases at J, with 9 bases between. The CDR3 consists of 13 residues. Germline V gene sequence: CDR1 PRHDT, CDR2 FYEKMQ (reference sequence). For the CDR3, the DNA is TGTGCCAGCAGCTTACGGGGGAGGACTGAAGCTTTCTTT. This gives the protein CASSLRGRTEAFF.

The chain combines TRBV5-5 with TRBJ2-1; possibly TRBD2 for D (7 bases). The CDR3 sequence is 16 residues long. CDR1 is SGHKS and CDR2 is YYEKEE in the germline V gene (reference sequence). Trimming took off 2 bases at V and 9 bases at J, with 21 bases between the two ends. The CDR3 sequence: CASSFGVGGGLTEQFF. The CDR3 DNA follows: TGTGCCAGCAGCTTTGGGGTTGGGGGGGGGCTTACTGAGCAGTTCTTC.

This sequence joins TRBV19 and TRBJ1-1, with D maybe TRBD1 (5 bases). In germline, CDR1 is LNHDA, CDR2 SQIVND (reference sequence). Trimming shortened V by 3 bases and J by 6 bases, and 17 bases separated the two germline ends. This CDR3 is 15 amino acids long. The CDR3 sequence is CASSMYNGGVAEAFF. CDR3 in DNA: TGTGCCAGTAGTATGTATAACGGGGGGGTTGCTGAAGCTTTCTTT.